This T cell receptor (beta chain) was sequenced in a study of T cells after yellow fever vaccination. This clonotype was counted only a few times. The CDR3 is 17 residues long. TCRdb reprocessed the 5' RACE reads with MiXCR, giving one entry per CDR3 protein. The repertoire includes about 320,000 distinct CDR3 sequences, around 4.5% of them detected once, and 19% sits in the top ten. This sequence joins TRBV3-2 and TRBJ2-7; TRBD1, the D gene given by the table, was not confirmed from the DNA. TRBV3-2 is classified as a pseudogene. This TCR came from a man between 18 and 35 years old who received the YFV17D yellow fever vaccine. Source: PBMCs, taken 15 days after the yellow fever booster vaccination. CDR3 sequence (DNA): TGTGCCAGCAGCCATCCCCGTGAAGGGATTAGCTCCTACGAGCAGTACTTC. Protein: CASSHPREGISSYEQYF.